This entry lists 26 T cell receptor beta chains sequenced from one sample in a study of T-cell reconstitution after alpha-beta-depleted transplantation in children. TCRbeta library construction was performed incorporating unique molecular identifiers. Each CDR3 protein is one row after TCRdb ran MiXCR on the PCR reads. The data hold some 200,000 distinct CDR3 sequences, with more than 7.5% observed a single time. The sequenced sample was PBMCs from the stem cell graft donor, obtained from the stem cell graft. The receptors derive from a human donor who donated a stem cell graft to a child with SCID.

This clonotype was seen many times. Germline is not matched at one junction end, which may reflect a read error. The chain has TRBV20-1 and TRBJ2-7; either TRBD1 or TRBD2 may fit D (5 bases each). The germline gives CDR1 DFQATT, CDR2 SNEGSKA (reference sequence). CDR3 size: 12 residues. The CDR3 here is CSSSRVGYEQYF. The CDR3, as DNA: TGCAGTTCTAGCAGGGTAGGATACGAGCAGTACTTC.

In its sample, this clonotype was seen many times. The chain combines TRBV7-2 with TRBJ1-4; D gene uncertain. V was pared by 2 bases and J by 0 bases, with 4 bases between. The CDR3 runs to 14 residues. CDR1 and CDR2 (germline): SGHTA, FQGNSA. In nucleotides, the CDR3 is TGTGCCAGCAGCTTATCACCAACTAATGAAAAACTGTTTTTT. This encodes CASSLSPTNEKLFF.

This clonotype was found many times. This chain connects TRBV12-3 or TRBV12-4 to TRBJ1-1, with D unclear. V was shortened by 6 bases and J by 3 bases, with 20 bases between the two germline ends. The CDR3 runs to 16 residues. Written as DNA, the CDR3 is TGTGCCAGCAGCCCCCCCCTCTTAAGTGGGGACACTGAAGCTTTCTTT. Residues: CASSPPLLSGDTEAFF.

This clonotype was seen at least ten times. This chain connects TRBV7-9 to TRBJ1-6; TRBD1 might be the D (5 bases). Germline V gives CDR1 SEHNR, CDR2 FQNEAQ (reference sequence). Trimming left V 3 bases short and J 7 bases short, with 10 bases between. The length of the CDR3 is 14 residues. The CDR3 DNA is TGTGCCAGCAGCTTTCAGGGTCTCAATTCACCCCTCCACTTT. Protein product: CASSFQGLNSPLHF.

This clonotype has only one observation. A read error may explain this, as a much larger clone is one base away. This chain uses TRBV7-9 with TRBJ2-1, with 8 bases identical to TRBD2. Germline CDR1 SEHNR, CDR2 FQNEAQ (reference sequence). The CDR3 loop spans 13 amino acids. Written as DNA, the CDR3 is TGTGGCAGCAGCTTAGCGGGACTCAATGAGCAGTTCTTC. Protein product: CGSSLAGLNEQFF.

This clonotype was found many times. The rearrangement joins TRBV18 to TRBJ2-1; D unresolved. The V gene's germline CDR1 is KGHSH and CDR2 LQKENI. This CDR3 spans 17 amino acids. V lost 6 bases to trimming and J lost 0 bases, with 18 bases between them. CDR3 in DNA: TGTGCCAGCTCTCCTCCCCAAAGCGTGAGCTCCTACAATGAGCAGTTCTTC. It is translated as CASSPPQSVSSYNEQFF.

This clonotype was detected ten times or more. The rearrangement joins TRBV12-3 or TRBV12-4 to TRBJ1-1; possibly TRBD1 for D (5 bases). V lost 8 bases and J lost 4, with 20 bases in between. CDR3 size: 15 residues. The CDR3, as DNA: TGTGCCAGCTTACCTGCGGGGGTACCGGGCACTGAAGCTTTCTTT. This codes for CASLPAGVPGTEAFF.

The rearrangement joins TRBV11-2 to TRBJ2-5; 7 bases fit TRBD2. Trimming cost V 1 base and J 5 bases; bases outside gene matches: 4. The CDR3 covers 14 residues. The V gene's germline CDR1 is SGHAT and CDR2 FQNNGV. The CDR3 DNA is TGTGCCAGCAGCTTAGGAGCGCGGGGGGAGACCCAGTACTTC. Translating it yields CASSLGARGETQYF.

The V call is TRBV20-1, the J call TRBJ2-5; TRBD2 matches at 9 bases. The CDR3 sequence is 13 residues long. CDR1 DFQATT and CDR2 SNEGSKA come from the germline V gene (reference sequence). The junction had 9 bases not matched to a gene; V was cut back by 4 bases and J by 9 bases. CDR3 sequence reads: CSANPLAGRAQYF. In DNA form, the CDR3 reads TGCAGTGCTAACCCACTAGCGGGCCGGGCCCAGTACTTC.

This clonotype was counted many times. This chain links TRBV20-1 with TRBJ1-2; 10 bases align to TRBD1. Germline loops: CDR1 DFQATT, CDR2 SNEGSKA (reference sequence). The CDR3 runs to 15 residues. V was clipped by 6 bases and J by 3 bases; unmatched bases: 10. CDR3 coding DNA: TGCAGTGCCATTCTAGGGACAGGGGAGGACTATGGCTACACCTTC. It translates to CSAILGTGEDYGYTF.

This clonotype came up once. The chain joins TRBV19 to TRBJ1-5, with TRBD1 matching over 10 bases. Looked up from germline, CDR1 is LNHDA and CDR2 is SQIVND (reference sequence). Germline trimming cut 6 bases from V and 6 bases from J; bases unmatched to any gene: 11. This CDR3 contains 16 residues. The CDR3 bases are TGTGCCAGTAGCCTACTTGGACAGGGGGACTCTCAGCCCCAGCATTTT. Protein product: CASSLLGQGDSQPQHF.

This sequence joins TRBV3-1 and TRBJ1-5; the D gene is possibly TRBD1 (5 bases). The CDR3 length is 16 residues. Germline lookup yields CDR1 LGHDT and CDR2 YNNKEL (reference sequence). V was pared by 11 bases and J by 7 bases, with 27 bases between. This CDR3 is CAFCSRGRREQQPQHF. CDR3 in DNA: TGTGCCTTCTGCTCTAGAGGCCGCAGGGAACAGCAGCCCCAGCATTTT.

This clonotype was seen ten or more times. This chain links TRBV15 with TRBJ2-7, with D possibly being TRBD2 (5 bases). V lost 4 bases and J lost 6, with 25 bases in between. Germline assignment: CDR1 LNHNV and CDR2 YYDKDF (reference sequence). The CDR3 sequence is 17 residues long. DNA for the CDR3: TGTGCCACCAGCACTCTCTACTCTCAGAGGGTGGGGTTCGAGCAGTACTTC. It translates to CATSTLYSQRVGFEQYF.

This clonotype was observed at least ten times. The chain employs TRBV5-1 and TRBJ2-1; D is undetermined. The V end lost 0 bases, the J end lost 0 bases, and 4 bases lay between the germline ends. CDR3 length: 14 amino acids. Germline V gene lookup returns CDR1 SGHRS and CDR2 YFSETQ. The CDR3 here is CASSLGVSYNEQFF. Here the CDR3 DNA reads TGCGCCAGCAGCTTGGGAGTCTCCTACAATGAGCAGTTCTTC.

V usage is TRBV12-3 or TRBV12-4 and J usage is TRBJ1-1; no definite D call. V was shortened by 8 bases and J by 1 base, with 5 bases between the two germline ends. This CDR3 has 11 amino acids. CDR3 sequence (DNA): TGTGCCAGCTTGCGGAACACTGAAGCTTTCTTT. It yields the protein CASLRNTEAFF.

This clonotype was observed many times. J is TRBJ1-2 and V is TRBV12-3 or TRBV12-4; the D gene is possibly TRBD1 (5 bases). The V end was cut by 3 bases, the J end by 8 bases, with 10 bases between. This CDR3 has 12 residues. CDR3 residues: CASSFAGPGYTF. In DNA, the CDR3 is TGTGCCAGCAGTTTCGCAGGGCCCGGCTACACCTTC.

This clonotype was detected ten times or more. CDR3 amino acids: CASSFSATGEETQYF. CDR3 nucleotides: TGTGCCAGCAGTTTTAGTGCTACGGGGGAAGAGACCCAGTACTTC. The rearrangement links TRBV28 to TRBJ2-5; possibly TRBD2 for D (6 bases). Germline values: CDR1 MDHEN, CDR2 SYDVKM. This CDR3 has 15 amino acids. Trimming shortened V by 3 bases and J by 3 bases, and 14 bases separated the two germline ends.

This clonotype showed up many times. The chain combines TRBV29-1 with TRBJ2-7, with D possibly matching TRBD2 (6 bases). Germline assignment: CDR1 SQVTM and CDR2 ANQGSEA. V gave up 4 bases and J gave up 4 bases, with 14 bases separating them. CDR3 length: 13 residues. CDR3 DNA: TGCAGCGTTGGCCCGGGAGCCCGGTACGAGCAGTACTTC. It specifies CSVGPGARYEQYF.

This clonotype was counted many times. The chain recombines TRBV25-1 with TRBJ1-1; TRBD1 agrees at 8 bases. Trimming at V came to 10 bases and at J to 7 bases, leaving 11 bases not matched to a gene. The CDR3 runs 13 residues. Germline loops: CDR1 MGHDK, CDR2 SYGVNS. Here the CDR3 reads CATTPGQDLEAFF. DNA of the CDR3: TGTGCCACCACTCCGGGACAGGACCTTGAAGCTTTCTTT.

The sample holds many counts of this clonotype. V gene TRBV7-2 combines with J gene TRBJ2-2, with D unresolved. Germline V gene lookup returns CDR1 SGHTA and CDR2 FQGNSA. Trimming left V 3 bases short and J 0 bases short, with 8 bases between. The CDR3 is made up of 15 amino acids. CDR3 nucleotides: TGTGCCAGCAGCTTCCAGGTTTCGAACACCGGGGAGCTGTTTTTT. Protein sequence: CASSFQVSNTGELFF. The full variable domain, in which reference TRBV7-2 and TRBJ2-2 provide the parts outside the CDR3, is GAGVSQSPSNKVTEKGKDVELRCDPISGHTALYWYRQSLGQGLEFLIYFQGNSAPDKSGLPSDRFSAERTGGSVSTLTIQRTQQEDSAVYLCASSFQVSNTGELFFGEGSRLTVL.

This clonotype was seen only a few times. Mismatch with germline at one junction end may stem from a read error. Written as DNA, the CDR3 is TGCGCCAGCAGCCATTCTAGACTAGCGGGGGGCGCCTACGAGCAGTCCTTC. This gives the protein CASSHSRLAGGAYEQSF. The V call is TRBV5-1, the J call TRBJ2-7; 13 bases fit TRBD2. This CDR3 is 17 amino acids long. Germline CDR1 reads SGHRS; CDR2 reads YFSETQ.

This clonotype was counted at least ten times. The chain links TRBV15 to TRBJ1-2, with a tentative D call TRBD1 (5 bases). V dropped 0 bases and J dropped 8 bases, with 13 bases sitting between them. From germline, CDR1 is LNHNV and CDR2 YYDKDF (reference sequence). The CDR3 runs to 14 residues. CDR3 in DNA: TGTGCCACCAGCAGAGAATGGGGGGATGGGGGCTACACCTTC. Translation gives CATSREWGDGGYTF.

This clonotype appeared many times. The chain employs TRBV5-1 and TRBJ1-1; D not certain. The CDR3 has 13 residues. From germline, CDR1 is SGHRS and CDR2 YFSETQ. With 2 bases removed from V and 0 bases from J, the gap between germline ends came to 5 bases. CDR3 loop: CASSFNLNTEAFF. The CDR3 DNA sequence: TGCGCCAGCAGCTTTAACCTGAACACTGAAGCTTTCTTT.

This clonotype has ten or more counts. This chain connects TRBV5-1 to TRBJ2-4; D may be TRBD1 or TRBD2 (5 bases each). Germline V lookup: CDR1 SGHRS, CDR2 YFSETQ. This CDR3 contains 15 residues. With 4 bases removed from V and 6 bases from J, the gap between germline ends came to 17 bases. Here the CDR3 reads CASSPTGTRANIQYF. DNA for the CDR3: TGCGCCAGCAGCCCCACCGGGACCCGAGCAAACATTCAGTACTTC.

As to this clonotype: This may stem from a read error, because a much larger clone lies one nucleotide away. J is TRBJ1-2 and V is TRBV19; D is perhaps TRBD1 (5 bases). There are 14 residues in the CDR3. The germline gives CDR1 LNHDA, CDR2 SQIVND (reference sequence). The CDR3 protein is CASSIGWDVYGYPF. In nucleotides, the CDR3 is TGTGCCAGTAGTATCGGTTGGGACGTGTATGGCTACCCCTTC.

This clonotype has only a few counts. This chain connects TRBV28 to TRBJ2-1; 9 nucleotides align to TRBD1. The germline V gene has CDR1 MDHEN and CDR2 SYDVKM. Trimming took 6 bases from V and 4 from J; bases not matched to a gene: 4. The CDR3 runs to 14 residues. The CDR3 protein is CASRTGGPYNEQFF. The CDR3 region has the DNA TGTGCCAGCAGGACAGGGGGGCCGTACAATGAGCAGTTCTTC. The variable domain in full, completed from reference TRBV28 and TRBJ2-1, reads DVKVTQSSRYLVKRTGEKVFLECVQDMDHENMFWYRQDPGLGLRLIYFSYDVKMKEKGDIPEGYSVSREKKERFSLILESASTNQTSMYLCASRTGGPYNEQFFGPGTRLTVL.